This passage covers 25 T cell receptor beta chains from one sample sequenced in a study of T cells expressing NK-cell markers. TCRdb reworked the 5' RACE reads into one entry per CDR3 protein, no DNA. This table lists about 460,000 distinct CDR3 sequences. The source material was blood T cells: a sorted CD56 or NKG2C T cell subset, CD4+ or CD8+ T cells, or bulk PBMC T cells (not recorded which). Every receptor here comes from a woman in her 50s in good health.

The rearrangement joins TRBV9 to TRBJ1-4; with no DNA, the TCRdb D assignment of TRBD1 cannot be verified. Germline values: CDR1 SGDLS, CDR2 YYNGEE. The CDR3 spans 15 residues. The CDR3 protein is CASSATGSTNEKLFF.

The chain couples TRBV6-6 to TRBJ2-5; TCRdb picks TRBD1, but there is no DNA to check that call. Germline CDR1 reads MNHNY; CDR2 reads SVGAGI (reference sequence). The CDR3 covers 14 residues. This chain's CDR3 is CASSQTRGAETQYF.

This chain joins TRBV2 and TRBJ2-1; TCRdb gives TRBD2 as the D gene, but with no DNA this cannot be confirmed. Per germline, CDR1 SNHLY and CDR2 FYNNEI. The CDR3 is 17 amino acids. This chain's CDR3 is CASSEGPSGFSYNEQFF.

The chain links TRBV7-8 to TRBJ2-3; TCRdb proposes TRBD1, but this gene call is untestable without DNA. CDR1 and CDR2 (germline): SGHVS, FQNEAQ. The CDR3 spans 15 residues. This chain's CDR3 is CASSRTPPSTDTQYF.

The chain employs TRBV19 and TRBJ2-1; TCRdb indicates TRBD2, and absent DNA this call remains unverified. This CDR3 region has 17 residues. Looked up from germline, CDR1 is LNHDA and CDR2 is SQIVND (reference sequence). The CDR3 spells CASRRLAGGRGFDEQFF.

The chain employs TRBV7-7 and TRBJ2-7; the TCRdb D gene call, TRBD1, has no DNA to confirm it. The CDR3 contains 16 residues. Germline V lookup: CDR1 SSHAT, CDR2 FNYEAQ (reference sequence). CDR3 in amino acids: CASSLTGPGFGGEQYF.

The CDR3 sequence: CASREQGPSSYNSPLHF. This rearrangement joins TRBV10-2 to TRBJ1-6; TCRdb proposes TRBD1, but this gene call is untestable without DNA. Germline CDR1 reads WSHSY; CDR2 reads SAAADI. The CDR3 length is 17 residues.

The chain is built from TRBV15 and TRBJ2-5; TCRdb reports TRBD1, a call that lacks DNA to check it against. This CDR3 is 14 amino acids long. The V gene's germline CDR1 is LNHNV and CDR2 YYDKDF (reference sequence). The CDR3: CATSRRQTAETQYF.

This chain uses TRBV10-1 with TRBJ2-3; no DNA is available, so the TRBD2 call from TCRdb remains unchecked. CDR3 size: 13 residues. Germline V CDR1 and CDR2: WNHNN, SYGVQD (reference sequence). CDR3 region: CASSESMASVPYF.

J is TRBJ2-3 and V is TRBV14; TCRdb's assignment of TRBD2 cannot be checked, as there is no DNA. The germline V gene has CDR1 SGHDN and CDR2 FVKESK. The CDR3 sequence is 17 residues long. CDR3 region: CASSQDPRGVGPDTQYF.

The chain recombines TRBV5-1 with TRBJ2-3; the TCRdb call, TRBD1, lacks DNA for checking. In germline, CDR1 is SGHRS, CDR2 YFSETQ. The length of the CDR3 is 15 residues. This CDR3 is CASSLGGAQVDTQYF.

The chain carries TRBV5-1 and TRBJ2-5. The germline V gene has CDR1 SGHRS and CDR2 YFSETQ. This CDR3 spans 13 amino acids. CDR3 loop: CASSLSAAGTQYF.

This chain links TRBV4-2 with TRBJ2-2; TCRdb reports TRBD2, a call that lacks DNA to check it against. CDR3 length: 16 residues. The germline CDR1 and CDR2 sequences are LGHNA and YNFKEQ. The CDR3 sequence: CASSQGLAGTAGELFF.

The V call is TRBV5-1, the J call TRBJ1-6. The CDR3 spans 16 residues. Germline values: CDR1 SGHRS, CDR2 YFSETQ. CDR3 loop: CASSLEEAAAGSPLHF. Variable domain in full (rest from reference TRBV5-1 and TRBJ1-6): KAGVTQTPRYLIKTRGQQVTLSCSPISGHRSVSWYQQTPGQGLQFLFEYFSETQRNKGNFPGRFSGRQFSNSRSEMNVSTLELGDSALYLCASSLEEAAAGSPLHFGNGTRLTVT.

V gene TRBV12-3 or TRBV12-4 combines with J gene TRBJ1-2. The CDR3 runs 11 residues. The CDR3 loop is CASSPSRGYTF.

This chain uses TRBV19 with TRBJ1-4. Germline loops: CDR1 LNHDA, CDR2 SQIVND (reference sequence). The CDR3 contains 14 residues. This CDR3 reads CASGFPATNEKLFF.

This rearrangement joins TRBV12-3 or TRBV12-4 to TRBJ2-3; TCRdb picks TRBD1, but there is no DNA to check that call. The CDR3 is 14 amino acids. The CDR3 spells CASSTSGVADTQYF.

V usage is TRBV7-3 and J usage is TRBJ2-1. There are 14 residues in the CDR3. In germline, CDR1 is SGHTA, CDR2 FQGTGA. CDR3 region: CASSSVRDYNEQFF.

V gene TRBV20-1 combines with J gene TRBJ2-5; without DNA, the TCRdb call of TRBD1 cannot be checked. CDR3 length: 17 residues. Germline-derived CDR1 and CDR2 are DFQATT and SNEGSKA (reference sequence). The CDR3 region is CSARTSVGQGYQETQYF.

The chain is built from TRBV20-1 and TRBJ2-7. In germline, CDR1 is DFQATT, CDR2 SNEGSKA (reference sequence). The CDR3 extends over 12 amino acids. CDR3: CSARQLAYEQYF.

CDR3 loop: CSARHRGGDTEAFF. V is TRBV20-1 and J is TRBJ1-1; TCRdb designates TRBD1, a call that cannot be tested without DNA. Germline lookup yields CDR1 DFQATT and CDR2 SNEGSKA (reference sequence). The CDR3 is made up of 14 amino acids.

The CDR3 is CASSLTTESIQYF. The V call is TRBV5-5, the J call TRBJ2-4. CDR3 length: 13 amino acids. Germline V gene sequence: CDR1 SGHKS, CDR2 YYEKEE (reference sequence).

V usage is TRBV24-1 and J usage is TRBJ2-3; TCRdb returns TRBD2, unconfirmable since there is no DNA. Germline V gene lookup returns CDR1 KGHDR and CDR2 SFDVKD. This CDR3 is 16 amino acids long. The CDR3 loop reads CATSDPLAGIRNTQYF.

This chain uses TRBV9 with TRBJ2-7. This CDR3 spans 16 amino acids. Germline V gene lookup returns CDR1 SGDLS and CDR2 YYNGEE. The CDR3 region is CASSVTATLMGLEQYF.

The V gene is TRBV12-5, the J gene TRBJ2-2. The CDR3 loop spans 18 amino acids. CDR1 and CDR2 from the germline V gene are LGHNT and FRNRAP. The CDR3 is CASGLVRWLSGNTGELFF.